This T cell receptor beta chain was retrieved from a study of T cells after yellow fever vaccination. Background on the study: Preparation used SMART-Seq v4 Ultra Low Input for the low-cell-number fractions.

Germline V gene lookup returns CDR1 SNHLY and CDR2 FYNNEI. The CDR3 totals 19 residues. Trimming cost V 2 bases and J 1 base, with 18 bases left between them. General study results and limits: A weaker secondary response peaked on day 5, the primary on day 15. Most clones from primary vaccination were detected again post-booster (96% CD4, 88% CD8).

5'RACE template switching generated TCR cDNA, adding a universal primer site and UMIs. Each CDR3 protein is one row after TCRdb ran MiXCR on the 5' RACE reads. The sample records more than 110,000 distinct CDR3 sequences, just over 6.5% being singletons. Many counts were recorded for this clonotype. The antigen is not known. The rearrangement links TRBV2 to TRBJ2-6; D is tentatively TRBD1 or TRBD2 (6 bases each). The TCR sequence derives from a young man who received the YFV17D yellow fever vaccine. This sample comprised CD4+ T cells sorted from PBMCs, obtained 10 days after the yellow fever booster vaccination. The CDR3 protein is CASSESQAWGASGANVLTF. The CDR3 nucleotides are TGTGCCAGCAGTGAATCCCAGGCATGGGGGGCGTCTGGGGCCAACGTCCTGACTTTC.